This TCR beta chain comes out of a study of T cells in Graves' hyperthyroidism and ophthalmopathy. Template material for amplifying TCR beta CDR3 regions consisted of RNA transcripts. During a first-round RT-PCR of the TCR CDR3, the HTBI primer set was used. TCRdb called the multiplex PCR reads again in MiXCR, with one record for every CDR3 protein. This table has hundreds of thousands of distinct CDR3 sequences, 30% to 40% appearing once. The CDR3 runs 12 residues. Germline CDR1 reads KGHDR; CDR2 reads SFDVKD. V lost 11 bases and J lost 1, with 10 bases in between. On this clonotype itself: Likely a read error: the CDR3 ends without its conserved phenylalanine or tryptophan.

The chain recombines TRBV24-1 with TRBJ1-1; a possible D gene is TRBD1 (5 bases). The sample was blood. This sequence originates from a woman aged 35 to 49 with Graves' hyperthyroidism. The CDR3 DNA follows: TGTGCCAGCAGCCAGGGGAACACTGAAGCTTTCCTT. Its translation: CASSQGNTEAFL.